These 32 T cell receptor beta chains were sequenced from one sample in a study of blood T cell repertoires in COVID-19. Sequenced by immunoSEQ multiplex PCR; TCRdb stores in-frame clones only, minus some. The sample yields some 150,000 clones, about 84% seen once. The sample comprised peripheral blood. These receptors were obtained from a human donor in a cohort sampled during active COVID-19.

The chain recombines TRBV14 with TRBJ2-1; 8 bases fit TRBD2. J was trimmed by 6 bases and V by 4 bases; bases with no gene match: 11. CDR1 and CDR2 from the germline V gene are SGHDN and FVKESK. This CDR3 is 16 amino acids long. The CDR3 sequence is CASSLVGGAKGNEQFF. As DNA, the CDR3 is TGTGCCAGCAGCCTCGTCGGGGGGGCCAAGGGCAATGAGCAGTTCTTC.

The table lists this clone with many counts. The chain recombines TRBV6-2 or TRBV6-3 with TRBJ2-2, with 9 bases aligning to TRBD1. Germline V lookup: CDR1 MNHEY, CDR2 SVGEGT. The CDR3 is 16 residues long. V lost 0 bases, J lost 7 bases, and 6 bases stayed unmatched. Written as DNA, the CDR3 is TGTGCCAGCAGTTACTCGACGGACAGGGGAATCGGGGAGCTGTTTTTT. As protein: CASSYSTDRGIGELFF.

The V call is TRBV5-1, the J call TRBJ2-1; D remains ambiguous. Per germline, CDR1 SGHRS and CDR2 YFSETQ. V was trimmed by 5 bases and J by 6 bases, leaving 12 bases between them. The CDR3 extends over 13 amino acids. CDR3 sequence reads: CASRFIRSNEQFF. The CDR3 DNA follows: TGCGCCAGCAGGTTTATCCGGTCCAATGAGCAGTTCTTC.

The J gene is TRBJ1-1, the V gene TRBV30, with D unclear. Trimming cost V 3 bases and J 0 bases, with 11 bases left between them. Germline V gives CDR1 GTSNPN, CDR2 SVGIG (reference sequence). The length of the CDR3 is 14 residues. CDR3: CAWSLQKLNTEAFF. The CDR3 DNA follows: TGTGCCTGGAGCCTACAGAAGTTGAACACTGAAGCTTTCTTT.

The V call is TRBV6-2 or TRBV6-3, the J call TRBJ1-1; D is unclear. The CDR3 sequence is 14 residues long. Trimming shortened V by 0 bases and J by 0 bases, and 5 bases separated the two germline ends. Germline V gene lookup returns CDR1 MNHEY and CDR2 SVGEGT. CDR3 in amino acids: CASSYSQVNTEAFF. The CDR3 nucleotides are TGTGCCAGCAGTTACTCCCAGGTGAACACTGAAGCTTTCTTT.

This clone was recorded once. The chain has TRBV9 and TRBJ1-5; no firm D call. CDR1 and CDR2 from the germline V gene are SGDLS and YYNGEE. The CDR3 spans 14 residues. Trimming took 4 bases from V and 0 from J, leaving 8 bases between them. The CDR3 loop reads CASSRDNSNQPQHF. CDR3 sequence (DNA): TGTGCCAGCAGCCGAGATAATAGCAATCAGCCCCAGCATTTT.

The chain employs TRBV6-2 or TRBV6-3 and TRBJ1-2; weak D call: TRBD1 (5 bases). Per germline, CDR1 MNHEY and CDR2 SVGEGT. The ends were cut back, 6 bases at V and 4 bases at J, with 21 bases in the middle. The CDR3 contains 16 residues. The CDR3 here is CASSTLRQLRGYGYTF. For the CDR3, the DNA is TGTGCCAGCAGCACCCTTCGACAGTTGCGAGGCTATGGCTACACCTTC.

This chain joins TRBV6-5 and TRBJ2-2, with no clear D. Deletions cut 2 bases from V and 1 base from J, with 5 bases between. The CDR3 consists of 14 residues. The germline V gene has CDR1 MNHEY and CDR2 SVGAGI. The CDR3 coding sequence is TGTGCCAGCAGTTACGGCCGGAACACCGGGGAGCTGTTTTTT. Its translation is CASSYGRNTGELFF.

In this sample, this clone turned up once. As DNA, the CDR3 is TGTGCCAGTAGTACCACAGTCACAGATACGCAGTATTTT. It translates to CASSTTVTDTQYF. This chain connects TRBV19 to TRBJ2-3; D remains unclear. The length of the CDR3 is 13 residues. Germline CDR1 reads LNHDA; CDR2 reads SQIVND (reference sequence). Trimming stripped 4 bases from V and 2 bases from J, with 7 bases between.

CDR3 sequence (DNA): TGTGCCAGCAGCGTAGGGGGGGTCCAAGAGACCCAGTACTTC. Protein: CASSVGGVQETQYF. V and J are TRBV9 and TRBJ2-5; TRBD2 is a possible D gene (6 bases). V lost 0 bases and J 1 base, leaving 7 bases between the germline ends. The length of the CDR3 is 14 residues. CDR1 SGDLS and CDR2 YYNGEE come from the germline V gene.

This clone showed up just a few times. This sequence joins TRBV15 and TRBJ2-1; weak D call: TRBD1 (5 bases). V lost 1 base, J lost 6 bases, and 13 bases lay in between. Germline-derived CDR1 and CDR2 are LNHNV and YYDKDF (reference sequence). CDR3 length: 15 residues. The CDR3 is CATSRARQTLNEQFF. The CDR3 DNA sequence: TGTGCCACCAGCAGAGCGAGACAGACTCTCAATGAGCAGTTCTTC.

CDR3 in DNA: TGTGCCAGCAGCGCCCAGGGTAACTATGGCTACACCTTC. Residues: CASSAQGNYGYTF. This chain joins TRBV7-6 and TRBJ1-2, with D tentatively TRBD1 (5 bases). The V gene lost 5 bases and the J gene lost 1 base, with 8 bases spanning the gap. CDR1 SGHVS and CDR2 FNYEAQ come from the germline V gene. This CDR3 spans 13 amino acids. The variable domain in full, completed from reference TRBV7-6 and TRBJ1-2, reads GAGVSQSPRYKVTKRGQDVALRCDPISGHVSLYWYRQALGQGPEFLTYFNYEAQQDKSGLPNDRFSAERPEGSISTLTIQRTEQRDSAMYRCASSAQGNYGYTFGSGTRLTVV.

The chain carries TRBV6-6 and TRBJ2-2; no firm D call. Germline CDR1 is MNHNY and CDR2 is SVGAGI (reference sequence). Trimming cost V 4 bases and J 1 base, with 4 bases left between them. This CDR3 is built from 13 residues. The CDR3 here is CASSSGNTGELFF. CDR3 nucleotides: TGTGCCAGCAGTTCGGGGAACACCGGGGAGCTGTTTTTT.

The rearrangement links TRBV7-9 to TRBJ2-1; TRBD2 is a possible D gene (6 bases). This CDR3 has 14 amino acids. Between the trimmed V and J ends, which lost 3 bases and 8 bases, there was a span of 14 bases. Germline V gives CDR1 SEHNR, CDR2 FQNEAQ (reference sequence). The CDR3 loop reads CASSFRGDRDEQFF. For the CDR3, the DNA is TGTGCCAGCAGCTTCCGCGGGGATCGGGATGAGCAGTTCTTC.

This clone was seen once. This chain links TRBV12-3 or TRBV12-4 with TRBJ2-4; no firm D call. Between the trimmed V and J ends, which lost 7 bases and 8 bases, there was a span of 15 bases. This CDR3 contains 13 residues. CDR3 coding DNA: TGTGCCAGCACCGATAGTGTTGGAGACATTCAGTACTTC. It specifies CASTDSVGDIQYF.

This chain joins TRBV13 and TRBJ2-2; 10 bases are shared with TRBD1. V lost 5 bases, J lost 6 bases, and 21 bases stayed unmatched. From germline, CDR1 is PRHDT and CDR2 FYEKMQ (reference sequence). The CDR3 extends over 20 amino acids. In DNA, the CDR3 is TGTGCCAGCAGCCGATATATGCGGGACAGGGGTAAGGGAAAGCCCGGGGAGCTGTTTTTT. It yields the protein CASSRYMRDRGKGKPGELFF.

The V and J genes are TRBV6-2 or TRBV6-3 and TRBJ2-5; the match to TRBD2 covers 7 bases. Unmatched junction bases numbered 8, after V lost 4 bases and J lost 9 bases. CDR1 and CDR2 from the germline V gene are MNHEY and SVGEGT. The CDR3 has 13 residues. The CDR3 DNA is TGTGCCAGCAGTTGGGTGGGGGGGGAGTCCCAGTACTTC. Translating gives CASSWVGGESQYF.

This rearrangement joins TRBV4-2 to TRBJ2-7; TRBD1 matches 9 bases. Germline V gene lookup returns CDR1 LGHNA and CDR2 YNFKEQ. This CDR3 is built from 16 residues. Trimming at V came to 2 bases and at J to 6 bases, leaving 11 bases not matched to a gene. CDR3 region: CASSQNGGQGFFEQYF. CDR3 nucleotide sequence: TGTGCCAGCAGCCAAAATGGGGGACAGGGATTCTTCGAGCAGTACTTC.

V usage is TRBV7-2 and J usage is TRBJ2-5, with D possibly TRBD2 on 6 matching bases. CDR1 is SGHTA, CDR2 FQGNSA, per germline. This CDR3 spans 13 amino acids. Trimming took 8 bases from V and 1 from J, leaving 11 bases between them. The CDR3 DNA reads TGTGCCAGCGGGACTTCCATCCAAGAGACCCAGTACTTC. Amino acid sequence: CASGTSIQETQYF. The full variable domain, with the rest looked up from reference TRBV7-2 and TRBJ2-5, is GAGVSQSPSNKVTEKGKDVELRCDPISGHTALYWYRQSLGQGLEFLIYFQGNSAPDKSGLPSDRFSAERTGGSVSTLTIQRTQQEDSAVYLCASGTSIQETQYFGPGTRLLVL.

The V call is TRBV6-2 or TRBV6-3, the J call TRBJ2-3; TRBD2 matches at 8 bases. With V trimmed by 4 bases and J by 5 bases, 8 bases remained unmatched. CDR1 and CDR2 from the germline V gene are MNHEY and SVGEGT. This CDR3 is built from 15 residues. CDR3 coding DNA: TGTGCCAGCAGTTCTAGTCGGGGGGGCGGAGATACGCAGTATTTT. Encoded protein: CASSSSRGGGDTQYF.

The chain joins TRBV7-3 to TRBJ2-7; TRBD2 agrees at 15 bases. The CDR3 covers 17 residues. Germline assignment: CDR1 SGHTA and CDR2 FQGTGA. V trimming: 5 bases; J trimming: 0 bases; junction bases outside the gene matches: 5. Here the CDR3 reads CASSLGLAGGNSYEQYF. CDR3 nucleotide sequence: TGTGCCAGCAGCCTAGGACTAGCGGGGGGGAACTCCTACGAGCAGTACTTC.

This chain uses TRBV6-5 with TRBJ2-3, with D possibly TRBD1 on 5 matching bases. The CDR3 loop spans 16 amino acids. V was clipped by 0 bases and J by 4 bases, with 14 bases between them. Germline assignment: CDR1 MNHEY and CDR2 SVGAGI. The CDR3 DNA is TGTGCCAGCAGTTACTCGATGCAGGGTAATGCAGATACGCAGTATTTT. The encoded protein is CASSYSMQGNADTQYF.

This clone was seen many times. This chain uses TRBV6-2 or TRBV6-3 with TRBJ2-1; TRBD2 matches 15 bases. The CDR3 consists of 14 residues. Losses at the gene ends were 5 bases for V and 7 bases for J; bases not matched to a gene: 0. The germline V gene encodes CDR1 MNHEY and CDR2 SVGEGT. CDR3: CASSGLAGGNEQFF. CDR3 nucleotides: TGTGCCAGCAGTGGACTAGCGGGGGGGAATGAGCAGTTCTTC.

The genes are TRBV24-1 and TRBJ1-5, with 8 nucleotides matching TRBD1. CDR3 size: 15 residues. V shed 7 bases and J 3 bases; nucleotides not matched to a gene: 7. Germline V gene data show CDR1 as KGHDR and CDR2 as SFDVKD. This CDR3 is CATRGGRGPNQPQHF. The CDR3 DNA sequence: TGTGCCACCAGAGGCGGCAGGGGGCCCAATCAGCCCCAGCATTTT.

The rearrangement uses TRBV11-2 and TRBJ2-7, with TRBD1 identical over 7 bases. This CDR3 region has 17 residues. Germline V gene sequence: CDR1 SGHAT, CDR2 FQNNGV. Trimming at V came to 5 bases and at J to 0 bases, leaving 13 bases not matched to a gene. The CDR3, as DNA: TGTGCCAGCAGCGCGACCCCCGGAGACAGGGACTCCTACGAGCAGTACTTC. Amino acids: CASSATPGDRDSYEQYF.

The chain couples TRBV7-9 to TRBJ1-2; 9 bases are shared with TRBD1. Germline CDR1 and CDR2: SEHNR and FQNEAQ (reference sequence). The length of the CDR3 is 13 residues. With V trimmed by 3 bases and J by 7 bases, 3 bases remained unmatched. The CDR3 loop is CASSFRQGGGYTF. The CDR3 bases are TGTGCCAGCAGCTTCCGACAGGGGGGTGGCTACACCTTC.

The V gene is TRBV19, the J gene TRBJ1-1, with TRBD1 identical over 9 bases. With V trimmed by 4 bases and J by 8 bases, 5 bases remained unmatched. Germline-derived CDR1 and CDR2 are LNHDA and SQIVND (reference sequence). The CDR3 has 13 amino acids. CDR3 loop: CASSTGQGREAFF. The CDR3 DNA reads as TGTGCCAGTAGTACCGGACAGGGGAGGGAAGCTTTCTTT.

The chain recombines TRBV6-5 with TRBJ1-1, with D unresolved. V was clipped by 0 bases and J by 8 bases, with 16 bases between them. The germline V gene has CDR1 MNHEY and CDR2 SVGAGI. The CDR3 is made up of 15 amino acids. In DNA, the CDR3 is TGTGCCAGCAGTTACTCGGTTGGGCTGGCTTCGGAAGCTTTCTTT. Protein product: CASSYSVGLASEAFF.

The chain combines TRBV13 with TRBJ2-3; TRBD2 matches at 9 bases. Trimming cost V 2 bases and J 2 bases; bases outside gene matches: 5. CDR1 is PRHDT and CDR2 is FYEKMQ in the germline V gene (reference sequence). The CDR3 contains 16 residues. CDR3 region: CASSLLLAGVTDTQYF. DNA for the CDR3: TGTGCCAGCAGCTTACTTTTAGCGGGGGTCACAGATACGCAGTATTTT.

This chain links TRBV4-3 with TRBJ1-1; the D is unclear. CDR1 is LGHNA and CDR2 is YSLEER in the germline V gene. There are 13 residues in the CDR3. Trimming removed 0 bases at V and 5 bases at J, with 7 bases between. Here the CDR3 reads CASSQDFRTEAFF. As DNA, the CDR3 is TGCGCCAGCAGCCAAGATTTCCGGACTGAAGCTTTCTTT.

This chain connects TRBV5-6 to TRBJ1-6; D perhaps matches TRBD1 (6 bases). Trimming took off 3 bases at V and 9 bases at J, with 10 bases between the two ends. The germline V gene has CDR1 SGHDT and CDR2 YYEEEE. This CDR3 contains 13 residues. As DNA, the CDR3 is TGTGCCAGCAGCTCCCAAGGGGGTTCACCCCTCCACTTT. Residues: CASSSQGGSPLHF.

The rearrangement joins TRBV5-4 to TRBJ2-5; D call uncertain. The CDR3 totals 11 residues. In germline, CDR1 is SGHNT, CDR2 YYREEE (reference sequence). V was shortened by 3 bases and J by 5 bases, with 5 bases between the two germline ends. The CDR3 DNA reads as TGTGCCAGCAGCTCAATCGAGACCCAGTACTTC. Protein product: CASSSIETQYF. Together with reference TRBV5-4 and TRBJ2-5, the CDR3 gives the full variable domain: ETGVTQSPTHLIKTRGQQVTLRCSSQSGHNTVSWYQQALGQGPQFIFQYYREEENGRGNFPPRFSGLQFPNYSSELNVNALELDDSALYLCASSSIETQYFGPGTRLLVL.